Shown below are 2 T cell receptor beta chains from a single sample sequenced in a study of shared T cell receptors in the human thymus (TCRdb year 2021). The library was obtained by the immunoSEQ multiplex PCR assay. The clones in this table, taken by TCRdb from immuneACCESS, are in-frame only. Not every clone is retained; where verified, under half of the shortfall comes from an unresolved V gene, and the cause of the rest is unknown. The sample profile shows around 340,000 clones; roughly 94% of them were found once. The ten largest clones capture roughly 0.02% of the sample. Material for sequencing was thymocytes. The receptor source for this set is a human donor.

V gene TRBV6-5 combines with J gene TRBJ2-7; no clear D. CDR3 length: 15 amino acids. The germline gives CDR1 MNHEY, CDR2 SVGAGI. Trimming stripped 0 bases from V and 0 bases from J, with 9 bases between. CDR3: CASSYSGTSSYEQYF. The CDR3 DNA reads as TGTGCCAGCAGTTACTCGGGCACCTCCTCCTACGAGCAGTACTTC.

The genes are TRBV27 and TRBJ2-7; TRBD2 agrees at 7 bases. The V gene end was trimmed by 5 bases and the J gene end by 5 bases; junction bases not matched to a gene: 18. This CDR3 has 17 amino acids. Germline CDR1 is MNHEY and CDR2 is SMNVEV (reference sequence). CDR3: CASSHPSGIGPVDEQYF. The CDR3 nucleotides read TGTGCCAGCAGTCACCCGAGCGGGATCGGCCCGGTCGACGAGCAGTACTTC.